Presented here are 20 T cell receptor beta chains from one specimen sequenced in a study of post-analysis software for immune sequencing data (dated by TCRdb to between 2014 and 2017). The paper as a whole reports these results and caveats: Patients showed significantly higher frequencies than controls for a few TRBV segments, among them TRBV5-6, TRBV5-1 and TRBV20-1.

These receptors are not linked to any known antigen. Receptors were amplified or captured by PCR. TCRdb records Illumina HiSeq 2500 as the sequencer. Unique molecular identifiers were incorporated into TCR beta cDNA libraries to reduce PCR and sequencing biases. TCRdb trimmed public reads at Q25 via fastp, called clones via MiXCR and kept in-frame beta chains. Rows with a matching CDR3 protein are joined into one entry that keeps the most common DNA and genes. Here the sample has hundreds of thousands of distinct CDR3 sequences; roughly 27% occur a single time. The leading ten clones occupy more than 0.55% of the sample. What was sequenced was blood. The receptors come from a girl aged 5-17 years with multiple sclerosis.

The chain joins TRBV28 to TRBJ2-7; possible D gene TRBD2, 6 bases. This CDR3 is 15 amino acids long. V was pared by 5 bases and J by 9 bases, with 23 bases between. Germline V lookup: CDR1 MDHEN, CDR2 SYDVKM. CDR3 sequence (DNA): TGTGCCAGCAGTCCTGTGGAGGGGCTAATAGGGCGGCAGTACTTC. Its protein is CASSPVEGLIGRQYF.

The rearrangement joins TRBV5-1 to TRBJ2-1; TRBD2 agrees at 8 bases. The V gene end was trimmed by 4 bases and the J gene end by 4 bases; junction bases not matched to a gene: 10. CDR3 length equals 16 residues. Germline CDR1 SGHRS, CDR2 YFSETQ. The CDR3 spells CASSPQSGSQYNEQFF. The CDR3 bases are TGCGCCAGCAGCCCCCAGAGCGGGAGTCAGTACAATGAGCAGTTCTTC.

This clonotype appeared many times. CDR3 protein: CSATGPGANVLTF. CDR3 bases: TGCAGTGCGACAGGGCCTGGGGCCAACGTCCTGACTTTC. This sequence joins TRBV20-1 and TRBJ2-6; 7 nucleotides line up with TRBD1. This CDR3 is 13 amino acids long. In germline, CDR1 is DFQATT, CDR2 SNEGSKA (reference sequence). The trim removed 6 bases at V and 2 bases at J, leaving 1 base unmatched.

This clonotype was picked up a small number of times. The V and J genes are TRBV6-1 and TRBJ1-2; D is possibly TRBD1 (6 bases). Trimming left V 8 bases short and J 3 bases short, with 25 bases between. This CDR3 contains 17 residues. Germline V gene data show CDR1 as MNHNS and CDR2 as SASEGT. The CDR3 loop reads CASGSRVRKQGYYGYTF. As DNA, the CDR3 is TGTGCCAGCGGATCCCGTGTAAGAAAACAGGGCTACTATGGCTACACCTTC.

The rearrangement uses TRBV28 and TRBJ2-4; unclear D gene. The J call could be wrong; TRBJ2-7 is a better fit for the DNA end. The CDR3 covers 14 residues. CDR1 and CDR2 (germline): MDHEN, SYDVKM. The CDR3 bases are TGTGCCAGCAGACCTCACGACGGTCCCTACGAGCAGTACTTC. Translated, it gives CASRPHDGPYEQYF.

The sample holds a few counts of this clonotype. The V gene is TRBV29-1, the J gene TRBJ2-1; 9 bases are shared with TRBD2. CDR1 SQVTM and CDR2 ANQGSEA come from the germline V gene. There are 16 residues in the CDR3. V lost 3 bases and J lost 7; bases outside the gene matches: 13. CDR3 bases: TGCAGCGTTGATCGGGTCGGCGGGAGGGCCGTAAATGAGCAGTTCTTC. It codes for CSVDRVGGRAVNEQFF.

This clonotype was seen at least ten times. V and J are TRBV27 and TRBJ2-7; tentative D call: TRBD1 (5 bases). The CDR3 length is 13 residues. The germline gives CDR1 MNHEY, CDR2 SMNVEV (reference sequence). Between the trimmed V and J ends, which lost 4 bases and 3 bases, there was a span of 10 bases. The chain's CDR3 is CASSSDQGYEQYF. The CDR3 DNA sequence: TGTGCCAGCAGTTCGGACCAGGGCTACGAGCAGTACTTC.

The chain uses TRBV9 and TRBJ2-3; 8 bases are a match to TRBD2. CDR1 is SGDLS, CDR2 YYNGEE, per germline. V lost 2 bases to trimming and J lost 7 bases; unmatched junction nucleotides: 18. The CDR3 length is 18 residues. In DNA, the CDR3 is TGTGCCAGCAGCGTCGGACTAGCCGTGAGGGCGTTGAGCCATACGCAGTATTTT. This encodes CASSVGLAVRALSHTQYF. The complete variable domain, with remaining parts taken from reference TRBV9 and TRBJ2-3, reads DSGVTQTPKHLITATGQRVTLRCSPRSGDLSVYWYQQSLDQGLQFLIQYYNGEERAKGNILERFSAQQFPDLHSELNLSSLELGDSALYFCASSVGLAVRALSHTQYFGPGTRLTVL.

This chain uses TRBV28 with TRBJ2-3, with D perhaps TRBD2 (5 bases). The CDR3 sequence is 13 residues long. Germline values: CDR1 MDHEN, CDR2 SYDVKM. V shed 7 bases and J shed 2 bases, with 10 bases lying between them. The CDR3 region has the DNA TGTGCCAGCATCCGGGAAGTCACAGATACGCAGTATTTT. Translation gives CASIREVTDTQYF. Together with reference TRBV28 and TRBJ2-3, the CDR3 gives the full variable domain: DVKVTQSSRYLVKRTGEKVFLECVQDMDHENMFWYRQDPGLGLRLIYFSYDVKMKEKGDIPEGYSVSREKKERFSLILESASTNQTSMYLCASIREVTDTQYFGPGTRLTVL.

As regards this clonotype: One end of the junction does not line up with germline, which may come from a read error. The J gene is TRBJ2-2, the V gene TRBV9; 9 bases line up with TRBD2. From germline, CDR1 is SGDLS and CDR2 YYNGEE. This CDR3 contains 16 residues. CDR3 sequence reads: CASSVRLAVNTGERFF. The CDR3 DNA is TGTGCCAGCAGCGTAAGACTAGCGGTAAACACCGGGGAGCGGTTTTTT.

V gene TRBV6-5 combines with J gene TRBJ1-1; no clear D gene. This CDR3 is built from 14 residues. CDR1 is MNHEY, CDR2 SVGAGI, per germline. Trimming left V 6 bases short and J 1 base short, with 12 bases between. In nucleotides, the CDR3 is TGTGCCAGCAGCCCAGCGGCTTCGAACACTGAAGCTTTCTTT. This gives the protein CASSPAASNTEAFF.

The J gene is TRBJ2-5, the V gene TRBV29-1; the D call may be TRBD1 or TRBD2 (5 bases each). Trimming pared 3 bases from V and 0 bases from J, leaving 14 bases between. This CDR3 has 15 amino acids. Germline lookup yields CDR1 SQVTM and CDR2 ANQGSEA. CDR3 residues: CSVDGDGGHQETQYF. In DNA form, the CDR3 reads TGCAGCGTTGATGGGGACGGAGGCCACCAAGAGACCCAGTACTTC.

The rearrangement joins TRBV9 to TRBJ2-1; 9 bases agree with TRBD2. The CDR3 covers 15 residues. Germline CDR1 SGDLS, CDR2 YYNGEE. Losses at the gene ends were 6 bases for V and 7 bases for J; bases not matched to a gene: 11. The CDR3 region is CASTMGLAGSNEQFF. The CDR3 DNA is TGTGCCAGCACAATGGGGCTAGCGGGATCTAATGAGCAGTTCTTC.

This clonotype was recorded at least ten times. This chain links TRBV12-5 with TRBJ2-1; D is unresolved. The V end was cut by 1 base, the J end by 3 bases, with 4 bases between. Germline CDR1 reads LGHNT; CDR2 reads FRNRAP. The CDR3 has 13 residues. In DNA, the CDR3 is TGTGCTAGTGGTTTGGACAGCTACAATGAGCAGTTCTTC. It specifies CASGLDSYNEQFF.

In its sample, this clonotype was seen once. Compared with germline, one end of the junction differs, possibly owing to a read error. This CDR3 is CSTRDRTVVHEQYF. DNA of the CDR3: TGCAGTACTAGAGACCGGACAGTGGTCCACGAGCAGTACTTC. V and J are TRBV20-1 and TRBJ2-1, with a possible D match to TRBD1 (6 bases). Judging by the DNA end, TRBJ2-7 fits better; the J call may be wrong. Germline CDR1 DFQATT, CDR2 SNEGSKA (reference sequence). The CDR3 contains 14 residues.

This clonotype has only a few counts. The chain joins TRBV24-1 to TRBJ2-1; D perhaps matches TRBD1 (6 bases). V gave up 3 bases and J gave up 8 bases, with 16 bases separating them. The V gene's germline CDR1 is KGHDR and CDR2 SFDVKD. This CDR3 contains 15 residues. CDR3 residues: CATSDPTSQGDEQFF. The DNA of the CDR3 is TGTGCCACCAGTGATCCTACCTCACAGGGTGATGAGCAGTTCTTC.

This rearrangement joins TRBV7-2 to TRBJ2-7, with D uncertain. The CDR3 is 15 residues long. V was cut by 4 bases and J by 0 bases, with 13 bases left in between. Germline assignment: CDR1 SGHTA and CDR2 FQGNSA. The chain's CDR3 is CASSSGPASSYEQYF. In nucleotides, the CDR3 is TGTGCCAGCAGCTCCGGACCGGCGAGCTCCTACGAGCAGTACTTC.

With regard to this clonotype: The junction departs from germline at one end; a sequencing error may be responsible. The chain carries TRBV15 and TRBJ2-4; tentatively, D is TRBD1 or TRBD2 (5 bases each). This CDR3 has 16 amino acids. Germline loops: CDR1 LNHNV, CDR2 YYDKDF (reference sequence). CDR3 in DNA: TGTGCCGCCAGCAGATTAAGGGGAGTAGCCAAAAACATTCAGTACTTC. Amino acids: CAASRLRGVAKNIQYF.

This rearrangement joins TRBV7-9 to TRBJ2-7; 7 nucleotides line up with TRBD1. J lost 4 bases, V lost 1 base, and 7 bases had no gene match. The germline V gene has CDR1 SEHNR and CDR2 FQNEAQ (reference sequence). The CDR3 contains 15 residues. CDR3 sequence: CASSLVGTDPYEQYF. As DNA, the CDR3 is TGTGCCAGCAGCTTAGTCGGGACAGATCCTTACGAGCAGTACTTC.

This clonotype was counted between two and nine times. The chain recombines TRBV10-1 with TRBJ2-1, with a weak D call TRBD2 (5 bases). CDR1 and CDR2 from the germline V gene are WNHNN and SYGVQD (reference sequence). Trimming pared 11 bases from V and 5 bases from J, leaving 16 bases between. The CDR3 totals 13 residues. CDR3 sequence reads: CAQVRERHNEQFF. The CDR3 nucleotides are TGCGCCCAAGTGAGGGAGCGACACAATGAGCAGTTCTTC.